Each of the 14 T cell receptor beta chains below was sequenced from the same sample in a study of blood T cell repertoires in COVID-19. Measured with immunoSEQ multiplex PCR; TCRdb has only the in-frame clones, and not every one. The sample lists about 310,000 clones; around 85% were seen once. Sequenced sample: PBMCs or T cells enriched from blood (not recorded which). These receptors came from a man aged 30-40 years who had recovered from COVID-19.

The chain is built from TRBV7-8 and TRBJ1-1; TRBD1 aligns across 8 bases. The CDR3 length is 14 residues. J was trimmed by 2 bases and V by 5 bases; bases with no gene match: 4. Germline values: CDR1 SGHVS, CDR2 FQNEAQ. The CDR3 DNA sequence: TGTGCCAGCAGCCCCGACAGGGGTAACACTGAAGCTTTCTTT. It encodes CASSPDRGNTEAFF. The variable domain in full, with the rest retrieved from reference TRBV7-8 and TRBJ1-1, is GAGVSQSPRYKVAKRGQDVALRCDPISGHVSLFWYQQALGQGPEFLTYFQNEAQLDKSGLPSDRFFAERPEGSVSTLKIQRTQQEDSAVYLCASSPDRGNTEAFFGQGTRLTVV.

The V and J genes are TRBV5-1 and TRBJ2-3, with a weak D call TRBD1 (6 bases). V shed 5 bases and J shed 2 bases, with 18 bases lying between them. Germline CDR1 reads SGHRS; CDR2 reads YFSETQ. This CDR3 contains 16 residues. The CDR3 sequence is CASRSGLWGHTDTQYF. The CDR3 DNA sequence: TGCGCCAGCAGATCAGGCCTTTGGGGGCACACAGATACGCAGTATTTT.

The chain combines TRBV2 with TRBJ2-7, with 9 bases aligning to TRBD2. J lost 0 bases, V lost 6 bases, and 3 bases had no gene match. CDR3 size: 14 residues. Germline assignment: CDR1 SNHLY and CDR2 FYNNEI. The CDR3 sequence is CASRGTSNSYEQYF. CDR3 nucleotides: TGTGCCAGCAGGGGGACTAGCAACTCCTACGAGCAGTACTTC. The variable domain in full, with the rest retrieved from reference TRBV2 and TRBJ2-7, is EPEVTQTPSHQVTQMGQEVILRCVPISNHLYFYWYRQILGQKVEFLVSFYNNEISEKSEIFDDQFSVERPDGSNFTLKIRSTKLEDSAMYFCASRGTSNSYEQYFGPGTRLTVT.

The chain uses TRBV24-1 and TRBJ1-5; TRBD1 agrees at 11 bases. CDR1 is KGHDR and CDR2 is SFDVKD in the germline V gene. The CDR3 extends over 17 amino acids. Germline trimming cut 4 bases from V and 2 bases from J; bases unmatched to any gene: 6. The CDR3 DNA reads TGTGCCACCAGTGACATAGGGACAGGGGGAGGCAATCAGCCCCAGCATTTT. It yields the protein CATSDIGTGGGNQPQHF.

This chain connects TRBV12-3 or TRBV12-4 to TRBJ1-2, with TRBD1 matching 7 bases. After removal of 7 bases from V and 5 bases from J, the junction contained 7 bases not matched to a gene. This CDR3 has 13 amino acids. CDR3 sequence (DNA): TGTGCCAGCAACCTAGACAGGGTTTATGGCTACACCTTC. Translation gives CASNLDRVYGYTF.

The chain joins TRBV7-2 to TRBJ2-7; the match to TRBD2 covers 11 bases. V was clipped by 5 bases and J by 0 bases; unmatched bases: 9. The CDR3 runs 17 residues. The germline gives CDR1 SGHTA, CDR2 FQGNSA. As DNA, the CDR3 is TGTGCCAGCAGCCCCCTGACAGGGACTAGCGGCTCCTACGAGCAGTACTTC. This gives the protein CASSPLTGTSGSYEQYF.

This chain joins TRBV5-6 and TRBJ2-2; D gene uncertain. CDR1 SGHDT and CDR2 YYEEEE come from the germline V gene. The CDR3 covers 14 residues. The ends were cut back, 2 bases at V and 3 bases at J, with 8 bases in the middle. The CDR3 bases are TGTGCCAGCAGCTTTCCCACGGACACCGGGGAGCTGTTTTTT. It codes for CASSFPTDTGELFF. Full variable domain (rest looked up from reference TRBV5-6 and TRBJ2-2): DAGVTQSPTHLIKTRGQQVTLRCSPKSGHDTVSWYQQALGQGPQFIFQYYEEEERQRGNFPDRFSGHQFPNYSSELNVNALLLGDSALYLCASSFPTDTGELFFGEGSRLTVL.

V is TRBV5-6 and J is TRBJ1-6; 9 bases agree with TRBD1. The trim removed 4 bases at V and 10 bases at J, leaving 3 bases unmatched. This CDR3 has 13 residues. Germline CDR1 reads SGHDT; CDR2 reads YYEEEE. The CDR3 nucleotides read TGTGCCAGCAGCCAAGGACAGGGGTCACCCCTCCACTTT. It codes for CASSQGQGSPLHF.

V is TRBV30 and J is TRBJ1-1; 7 bases map to TRBD1. Germline loops: CDR1 GTSNPN, CDR2 SVGIG (reference sequence). The V gene end was trimmed by 1 base and the J gene end by 6 bases; junction bases not matched to a gene: 5. This CDR3 has 13 residues. The CDR3 sequence is CAWSGTGRAEAFF. The CDR3 bases are TGTGCCTGGAGTGGGACAGGACGCGCTGAAGCTTTCTTT.

The table lists this clone with a few counts. The genes are TRBV2 and TRBJ1-5; D is possibly TRBD1 (6 bases). V lost 7 bases, J lost 5 bases, and 15 bases lay in between. The CDR3 is 14 residues long. Germline CDR1 is SNHLY and CDR2 is FYNNEI. The CDR3 coding sequence is TGTGCCAGCACGGGGGGGGCCGGAGATCAGCCCCAGCATTTT. Translating gives CASTGGAGDQPQHF.

The V and J genes are TRBV3-1 (or the pseudogene TRBV3-2) and TRBJ1-5, with D tentatively TRBD1 (6 bases). This CDR3 spans 13 amino acids. The germline gives CDR1 LGHDT, CDR2 YNNKEL (reference sequence). V was cut by 0 bases and J by 7 bases, with 7 bases left in between. This CDR3 is CASSQDGGQPQHF. CDR3 coding DNA: TGTGCCAGCAGCCAAGATGGGGGCCAGCCCCAGCATTTT.

The J gene is TRBJ1-4, the V gene TRBV5-1, with no clear D. Between the trimmed V and J ends, which lost 4 bases and 3 bases, there was a span of 13 bases. The CDR3 length is 15 residues. Looked up from germline, CDR1 is SGHRS and CDR2 is YFSETQ. CDR3 loop: CASSTEGNPNEKLFF. In DNA form, the CDR3 reads TGCGCCAGCAGCACCGAGGGTAATCCTAATGAAAAACTGTTTTTT.

The CDR3 sequence is CASSRESLYEQYF. CDR3 sequence (DNA): TGTGCCAGCAGCCGGGAGAGCCTTTACGAGCAGTACTTC. The rearrangement joins TRBV25-1 to TRBJ2-7; perhaps TRBD2 as D (6 bases). V dropped 6 bases and J dropped 4 bases, with 13 bases sitting between them. The CDR3 covers 13 residues. Germline V gives CDR1 MGHDK, CDR2 SYGVNS.

Ten or more counts support this clone. The rearrangement joins TRBV29-1 to TRBJ2-7; maybe TRBD1 (6 bases). The CDR3 spans 14 residues. Germline V CDR1 and CDR2: SQVTM, ANQGSEA. V dropped 7 bases and J dropped 2 bases, with 18 bases sitting between them. CDR3 nucleotides: TGCAGCGCCGTCCTCACAGGGAACCCCTACGAGCAGTACTTC. Translated, it gives CSAVLTGNPYEQYF.